This T cell receptor (beta chain) came from a study of cytomegalovirus exposure and HLA in healthy donors. Turning to the study itself: Clustering assigned roughly 81% of the approximately 390 genotyped donors to the Caucasian-associated ancestry cluster. Study-level points and caveats: Among CMV-associated TCR beta chains, most appeared HLA-restricted in a later analysis. Within an earlier analysis, most TCR beta V segments proved productive either about 87% or about 30% of the time. The presence/absence work took it that sequencing depth was about the same across donors.

Primers for the PCR totalled 60 Vbeta and 13 Jbeta. Profiling relied on immunoSEQ multiplex PCR, and the TCRdb table lists in-frame clones only, not all of them. The data contain 100,000 to 150,000 clones, about 80% of them seen just once; the ten biggest clones take up 7.5% to 9.5%. J gave up 8 bases and V 4 bases, and 10 bases lay outside the gene matches. CDR3 length equals 15 residues. Germline V CDR1 and CDR2: LNHDA, SQIVND (reference sequence). In its sample, this clone was seen once. Antigen: not known. The rearrangement uses TRBV19 and TRBJ1-4; 7 bases are a match to TRBD1. This clonotype was sampled from a female donor in good health and CMV-seropositive. The sequencing input was PBMCs. In DNA, the CDR3 is TGTGCCAGTAGTACGTTACAGGGGCTCGGCGAAAAACTGTTTTTT. Translated: CASSTLQGLGEKLFF.